One T cell receptor (beta chain) is described in this entry. Antigen: not known. Repertoires were generated with immunoSEQ multiplex PCR, while TCRdb's copy carries only in-frame clones and drops some. Here the sample spans over 8,500 clones, approximately 45% being singletons. Recipients were bled about 28 days pretransplant and at posttransplant days 30, 100, 180. The V and J ends lost 4 bases and 8 bases respectively, with 15 bases between them. The CDR3 contains 13 residues. In germline, CDR1 is MDHEN, CDR2 SYDVKM. The data originate from a study of T cell clonotyping in hematopoietic cell transplantation. Findings and limits, study-wide: Graft donor and pretransplant recipient Inverse Simpson Index values predicted broader posttransplant TCR diversity. Few recipient clonotypes overlapped donors; over 95% were de novo at given depth. After transplant, recipient diversity fell while pathologically expanded clonotypes grew through day 180.

The rearrangement links TRBV28 to TRBJ2-7, with D unclear. The receptor comes from a male patient aged 50 to 60 who had an allogeneic stem cell transplant from an unrelated donor, so the T cells may come from the graft donor. Some clones in this sample may be carry-over from other donors' samples. The source was PBMCs, collected 30 days after allogeneic stem cell transplant. CDR3 nucleotide sequence: TGTGCCAGCAGTTCCCGACTGGAAACTAAGCAGTACTTC. Its translation: CASSSRLETKQYF.